This is a list of T cell receptor beta chains from one sample in a study of shared clonotypes between healthy human individuals. TCRdb's table, derived via immunoSEQ multiplex PCR, lists solely in-frame clones and lacks some. The table records about 690,000 clones, about 90% of them present only once. The specimen sequenced was memory CD8+ T cells from PBMCs. These receptors were collected from a young man in good health. Some clones in this sample may be carry-over from other donors' samples. CDR3s include the opening cysteine and the closing phenylalanine or tryptophan. A D gene is named only where the DNA matches it firmly. Not all rows give a size; the values are once, few, many and, for expanded clones, a class.

v_gene	d_gene	j_gene	abundance	CDR3aa	CDR3nt
TRBV9	NA	TRBJ1-1	NA	CASSVGGENTEAFF	TGTGCCAGCAGCGTAGGAGGTGAGAACACTGAAGCTTTCTTT
TRBV19	NA	TRBJ2-1	NA	CASSPEIQYNEQFF	TGTGCCAGTAGTCCCGAGATCCAATACAATGAGCAGTTCTTC
TRBV5-5	NA	TRBJ1-1	NA	CASSTGQPRGVNTEAFF	TGTGCCAGCAGCACCGGACAGCCTCGAGGGGTTAACACTGAAGCTTTCTTT
TRBV7-9	NA	TRBJ2-5	NA	CASSPRDF	TGTGCCAGCAGCCCCCGGGACTTC
TRBV7-3	NA	TRBJ2-2	NA	CASSSLLSGAGTGELFF	TGTGCCAGCAGCTCTCTCCTCAGCGGAGCAGGCACCGGGGAGCTGTTTTTT
TRBV2	NA	TRBJ1-5	NA	CASSDLVGKNQPQHF	TGTGCCAGCAGTGATCTGGTCGGAAAGAATCAGCCCCAGCATTTT
TRBV14	TRBD2	TRBJ2-2	NA	CASSQRLAGGPRTGELFF	TGTGCCAGCAGCCAAAGACTAGCGGGAGGGCCCCGCACCGGGGAGCTGTTTTTT
TRBV28	TRBD2	TRBJ2-1	NA	CASRDLAGGPGGEQFF	TGTGCCAGCAGAGATCTAGCGGGAGGGCCTGGTGGTGAGCAGTTCTTC
TRBV9	NA	TRBJ2-1	NA	CASSPHSRRLIGEQFF	TGTGCCAGCAGCCCACATTCCAGGCGGCTAATTGGTGAGCAGTTCTTC
TRBV27	NA	TRBJ2-5	NA	CASSLLSPFLSQETQYF	TGTGCCAGCAGTCTCCTTTCCCCTTTCCTTTCCCAAGAGACCCAGTACTTC
TRBV14	TRBD2	TRBJ2-3	NA	CASSPRLAVYTDTQYF	TGTGCCAGCAGCCCACGACTAGCGGTGTACACAGATACGCAGTATTTT
TRBV4-1	NA	TRBJ2-7	once	CASRPGLGPDYEQYF	TGCGCCAGCAGGCCGGGGCTCGGGCCCGACTACGAGCAGTACTTC
TRBV11-3	TRBD2	TRBJ2-2	once	CASSSRLAGGPRSAGELFF	TGTGCCAGCAGCTCTAGACTAGCGGGAGGGCCGAGGAGCGCCGGGGAGCTGTTTTTT
TRBV6-1	NA	TRBJ2-7	NA	CASIGGRGEQYF	TGTGCCAGCATTGGGGGGCGGGGTGAGCAGTACTTC
TRBV5-1	NA	TRBJ2-3	NA	CASSHSTDTQYF	TGCGCCAGCAGCCATAGCACAGATACGCAGTATTTT
TRBV7-9	NA	TRBJ2-5	NA	CASSFREMDLETQYF	TGTGCCAGCAGCTTTCGGGAGATGGATCTGGAGACCCAGTACTTC
TRBV9	NA	TRBJ2-5	NA	CASSPRDTPRLETQYF	TGTGCCAGCAGCCCCAGGGACACCCCGAGGTTGGAGACCCAGTACTTC
TRBV13	NA	TRBJ2-2	NA	CASSLGSQMNTGELFF	TGTGCCAGCAGCTTAGGCAGCCAGATGAACACCGGGGAGCTGTTTTTT
TRBV5-6	NA	TRBJ1-5	once	CASSLASTLEPQHF	TGTGCCAGCAGCTTGGCCTCGACCCTTGAACCCCAGCATTTT
TRBV30	TRBD1	TRBJ1-5	NA	CAGTTGWNQPQHF	TGTGCCGGCACGACAGGGTGGAATCAGCCCCAGCATTTT
TRBV19	NA	TRBJ1-5	NA	CASSIARGYQPQHF	TGTGCCAGTAGTATAGCCAGGGGATATCAGCCCCAGCATTTT
TRBV6-5	TRBD2	TRBJ2-1	many	CASSYSTTSGYNEQFF	TGTGCCAGCAGTTACTCTACGACTAGCGGGTACAATGAGCAGTTCTTC
TRBV9	NA	TRBJ2-7	NA	CASGHAPGYEQYF	TGTGCCAGCGGACATGCACCCGGCTACGAGCAGTACTTC
TRBV27	TRBD2	TRBJ2-1	NA	CASSRLAGSHSDEQFF	TGTGCCAGCAGCCGACTAGCGGGAAGCCATAGTGATGAGCAGTTCTTC
TRBV27	NA	TRBJ1-1	NA	CASSWGHYTEAFF	TGTGCCAGCAGTTGGGGACACTACACTGAAGCTTTCTTT
TRBV7-2	NA	TRBJ1-1	NA	CASSWPGNTEAFF	TGTGCCAGCAGCTGGCCGGGGAACACTGAAGCTTTCTTT
TRBV27	TRBD1	TRBJ2-7	NA	CASSPSLQGQGYEQYF	TGTGCCAGCAGCCCCTCCCTCCAGGGACAGGGTTACGAGCAGTACTTC
TRBV28	TRBD2	TRBJ2-5	NA	CASSSPSGLAGTETQYF	TGTGCCAGCAGTTCCCCCTCGGGACTAGCGGGTACTGAGACCCAGTACTTC
TRBV27	TRBD2	TRBJ2-7	NA	CASSTGTSFEQYF	TGTGCCAGCAGTACCGGGACTAGTTTCGAGCAGTACTTC
TRBV7-9	NA	TRBJ1-2	NA	CASSPQGRSYGYTF	TGTGCCAGCAGCCCGCAGGGTCGGAGCTATGGCTACACCTTC
TRBV28	TRBD2	TRBJ2-7	NA	CASVGVLAGVYYEQYF	TGTGCCAGCGTGGGGGTTCTAGCGGGAGTATACTACGAGCAGTACTTC
TRBV6-1	TRBD2	TRBJ2-7	once	CASSAGTSGFYEQYF	TGTGCCAGCAGTGCGGGGACTAGCGGATTCTACGAGCAGTACTTC
TRBV19	TRBD1	TRBJ2-7	once	CASSEGTGVTYEQYF	TGTGCCAGTAGTGAGGGGACAGGTGTTACCTACGAGCAGTACTTC
TRBV27	TRBD1	TRBJ2-7	NA	CASSPRTGWYEQYF	TGTGCCAGCAGTCCCAGGACAGGGTGGTACGAGCAGTACTTC
TRBV19	TRBD2	TRBJ2-2	NA	CASSISVAGAVYGGELFF	TGTGCCAGTAGTATAAGCGTGGCGGGAGCAGTCTATGGCGGGGAGCTGTTTTTT
TRBV7-6	NA	TRBJ1-3	NA	CASSLTQSSGNTIYF	TGTGCCAGCAGCTTGACTCAGAGCTCTGGAAACACCATATATTTT
TRBV6-5	NA	TRBJ1-2	once	CASSYSGETPNYGYTF	TGTGCCAGCAGTTACTCGGGGGAAACTCCTAACTATGGCTACACCTTC
TRBV4-2	NA	TRBJ2-7	NA	CASSLSEGREQYF	TGTGCCAGCAGCCTCTCGGAGGGAAGGGAGCAGTACTTC
TRBV15	TRBD1	TRBJ2-7	NA	CATSRRQGFSYEQYF	TGTGCCACCAGCAGACGACAGGGGTTCTCCTACGAGCAGTACTTC
TRBV7-8	TRBD2	TRBJ2-1	NA	CASSSRGGFEQFF	TGTGCCAGCAGCTCACGGGGGGGCTTTGAGCAGTTCTTC